The clone carrying this T cell receptor (beta chain) was found a few times. The data originate from a study of memory CD4+ T cells and cytomegalovirus serostatus. Study-wide background: Healthy Belgian adult donors included roughly nine CMV-positive and some 24 CMV-negative people.

The V and J ends lost 0 bases and 4 bases respectively, with 10 bases between them. Germline V gene lookup returns CDR1 SGDLS and CDR2 YYNGEE. The CDR3 has 14 amino acids. The sort gate was single viable CD3+CD4+CD8-CD45RO+ cells for memory CD4+ T cells. Serum IgG to CMV pp150, pp28, p38 and p52 defined serostatus. Total CD4+ T cells were enriched by CD4 positive selection. Per the authors' pipeline: Out-of-frame sequences were removed, leaving roughly 2.1 million distinct TCRbeta sequences. Sequencing was performed with immunoSEQ multiplex PCR; in TCRdb, only in-frame clones are kept and a portion is missing. D and trimming were read from the DNA, whereas the V and J calls and clone size are those reported in that table. The sample lists roughly 54,000 clones; roughly 79% were seen once.

This receptor was obtained from an adult in good health and CMV-seronegative. Input material: memory CD4+ T cells from blood. The V gene is TRBV9, the J gene TRBJ1-2; maybe TRBD1 (5 bases). CDR3 in amino acids: CASSVDRGTYGYTF. The CDR3 DNA sequence: TGTGCCAGCAGCGTAGATAGGGGAACCTATGGCTACACCTTC.